The subject of this entry is one T cell receptor (beta chain). This record belongs to a study of control samples from healthy donors and cancer patients. Germline V CDR1 and CDR2: SNHLY, FYNNEI. Trimming left V 6 bases short and J 3 bases short, with 12 bases between. The CDR3 covers 13 residues. Assay used: immunoSEQ multiplex PCR; TCRdb lists only in-frame clones, some missing. The sample records 150,000 to 200,000 clones, 94% being singletons. The chain recombines TRBV2 with TRBJ2-7; a possible D gene is TRBD1 (5 bases). Sequencing was carried out using PBMCs. This sequence was found in a man aged 55 to 70 with colorectal cancer. This CDR3 reads CASRSTEFYEQYF. CDR3 sequence (DNA): TGTGCCAGCAGATCGACAGAGTTCTACGAGCAGTACTTC.